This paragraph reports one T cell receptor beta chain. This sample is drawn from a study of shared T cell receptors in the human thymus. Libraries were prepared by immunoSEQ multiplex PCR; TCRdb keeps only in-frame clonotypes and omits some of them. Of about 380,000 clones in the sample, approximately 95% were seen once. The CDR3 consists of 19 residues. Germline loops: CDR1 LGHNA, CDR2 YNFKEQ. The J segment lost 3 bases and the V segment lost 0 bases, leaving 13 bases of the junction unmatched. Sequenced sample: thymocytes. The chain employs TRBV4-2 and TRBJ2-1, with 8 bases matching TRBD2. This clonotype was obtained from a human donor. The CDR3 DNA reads TGTGCCAGCAGCCAAGAGGGGGTTTGCGGAGCGGGAGACTACAATGAGCAGTTCTTC. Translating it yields CASSQEGVCGAGDYNEQFF.